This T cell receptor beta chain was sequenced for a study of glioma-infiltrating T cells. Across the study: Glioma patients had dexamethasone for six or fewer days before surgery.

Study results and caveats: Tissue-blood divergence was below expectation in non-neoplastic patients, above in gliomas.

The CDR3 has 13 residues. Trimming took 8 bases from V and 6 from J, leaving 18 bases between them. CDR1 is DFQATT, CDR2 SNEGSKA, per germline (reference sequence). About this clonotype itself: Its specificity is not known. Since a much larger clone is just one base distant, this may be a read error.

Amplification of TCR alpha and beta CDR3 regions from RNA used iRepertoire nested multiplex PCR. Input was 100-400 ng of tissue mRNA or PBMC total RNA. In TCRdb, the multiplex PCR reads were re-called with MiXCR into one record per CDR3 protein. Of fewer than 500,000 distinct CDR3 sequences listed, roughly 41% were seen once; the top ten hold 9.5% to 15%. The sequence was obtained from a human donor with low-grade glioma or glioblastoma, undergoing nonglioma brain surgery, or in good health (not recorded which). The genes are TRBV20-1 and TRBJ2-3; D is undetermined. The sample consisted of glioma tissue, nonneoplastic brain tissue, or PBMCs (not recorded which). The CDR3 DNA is TGCAGTCCCCTTGGCGGAAACATGGATACGCAGTATTTT. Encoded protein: CSPLGGNMDTQYF.